The subject of this entry is one TCR beta chain. The data belong to a study of blood T cell repertoires in COVID-19. Study-wide context: Acute-phase and convalescent COVID-19 samples originated in the United States, Italy and Spain. The analysed material was cDNA or gDNA that came from T cells, B-cell-depleted T cells, or PBMCs.

Per the original data handling: Reference gene primer amplification gave nucleated cell count estimates. Assay: immunoSEQ multiplex PCR; the TCRdb copy retains only in-frame clones and omits some. The V and J calls and clone size were taken over from that table, and D and trimming were inferred from the DNA. Of around 89,000 clones in the sample, around 89% were seen once. The sequencing sample was made of peripheral blood. This TCR derives from a man over 45 with acute or convalescent COVID-19.

CDR3 sequence reads: CASSLDRGQVYGYTF. The CDR3 coding sequence is TGTGCCAGCAGTTTAGACAGGGGGCAAGTCTATGGCTACACCTTC. This chain links TRBV28 with TRBJ1-2; 10 bases agree with TRBD1. Losses at the gene ends were 2 bases for V and 4 bases for J; bases not matched to a gene: 4. Germline V gene sequence: CDR1 MDHEN, CDR2 SYDVKM. The CDR3 consists of 15 residues.